Given below is one T cell receptor (beta chain) in context. This clone was seen just once. Its target antigen remains unknown. The input lacks base qualities; no much larger clone sits a single base away. This entry belongs to a study of OX40 agonist ivuxolimab in advanced cancers. Describing the broader study: Ivuxolimab, which targeted the costimulatory receptor OX40 (CD134), was an agonistic, fully human IgG2 monoclonal antibody. Peripheral TCRbeta sequencing aimed to test whether ivuxolimab altered TCR sequence diversity and caused clonal T-cell expansion. Of the 50 or so patients in dose escalation, 19 had hepatocellular carcinoma, around 15 had melanoma, 9 had renal cell carcinoma and 9 had head and neck cancer. Partial responses occurred in three dose-escalation patients, of whom one had hepatocellular carcinoma and two had cutaneous melanoma. The paper covers the monotherapy dose-escalation part of the phase I ivuxolimab trial, which included N of about 50 patients. In the dose-escalation cohort, about four fifths of patients were male, and the mean age was 60 years with a range of roughly 23 to 79. Intravenous ivuxolimab was administered to patients every 2 weeks at six dose levels: 0.01, 0.1, 0.3, 1.5, 3 and 10 mg/kg. Prior anti-PD-1, anti-PD-L1 or anti-CTLA-4 therapy was permitted, and checkpoint inhibitors had been received by more than 35% of dose-escalation patients. What the research found in general, with its limitations: At doses of 0.1 to 3.0 mg/kg, clonal expansion of both CD4+ and CD8+ T cells in blood was seen between baseline and week 6. On average, CD8+ T cells showed more expanded clones than CD4+ T cells after ivuxolimab. Low levels of normalized T-cell clonal expansion were also seen in some nonresponding patients. The antigen specificity of the clonally expanded peripheral T cells was not determined. Partial responders in the 0.1-3.0 mg/kg groups had among the lowest normalized peripheral clonal expansion, especially among CD8+ T cells.

To sequence the TCRbeta CDR3 region, genomic DNA was isolated from the sorted cells. The immunoSEQ Assay was used to sequence the TCRbeta CDR3 regions. TCRdb obtained this table from immuneACCESS and retained in-frame rearrangements with V and J assigned. These tables miss some clones; where compared with another copy, unresolved V genes account for less than half of the shortfall, and the remainder is unexplained. This sample has fewer than 85,000 clones in its table, and nearly 90% of those were observed once. The ten largest make up 0.72% of the sample. Here V drops 1 base and J drops 5 bases, and the junction holds 3 bases not matched to any gene. Inclusive of the bounding cysteine and phenylalanine, the CDR3 is 14 residues long. Of all the DNA, just the CDR3 is kept, 42 bases in frame from base 1. According to the germline V gene (reference sequence), CDR1 reads GTSNPN and CDR2 reads SVGIG. Patients with autoimmune disease history or receiving systemic immunosuppression were excluded from the trial. Peripheral blood for TCR sequencing was collected from all dose cohorts at baseline, on cycle 4 day 1, and on cycle 7 day 1. Samples came from an open-label, multicenter, first-in-human phase I dose-escalation trial of ivuxolimab. Adults with locally advanced or metastatic head and neck squamous cell, hepatocellular, melanoma or renal cell carcinoma were enrolled in the trial. Before TCR sequencing, CD4+ and CD8+ T cells were separately sorted from peripheral blood.

The chain is assembled from TRBV30 and TRBJ2-3, with 10 central nucleotides matching TRBD1. The material was CD4+ or CD8+ T cells sorted from blood, obtained in a trial of the OX40 agonist ivuxolimab. The TCR comes from an adult with an advanced solid tumor such as melanoma, head and neck, liver or kidney cancer. The CDR3: CAWSGDRGEDTQYF. The sequenced DNA is TGTGCCTGGAGTGGGGACAGGGGAGAAGATACGCAGTATTTT.